This TCR beta chain comes out of a study of cytomegalovirus exposure and HLA in healthy donors. Study-level results: A list of 164 TCR beta chains associated with cytomegalovirus was given.

A word on this clone: What it binds is not known.

Among the 110 or so subjects of the validation cohort, separate from the roughly 650-subject first cohort, were the donors. CDR3 length: 15 amino acids. The trim removed 1 base at V and 3 bases at J, leaving 6 bases unmatched. Germline V lookup: CDR1 SGHVS, CDR2 FQNEAQ. TCRdb's copy holds only in-frame clones and misses some; the assay was immunoSEQ multiplex PCR. The sample records roughly 130,000 clones, over 85% being singletons. Input material: PBMCs. This chain connects TRBV7-8 to TRBJ2-7; TRBD1 matches at 7 bases. The sequence was obtained from a young man in good health and CMV-seronegative. The CDR3 nucleotides are TGTGCCAGCAGCTTAGTTCTAGGGACAGTCTACGAGCAGTACTTC. Protein sequence: CASSLVLGTVYEQYF. The full variable domain, rest sourced from reference TRBV7-8 and TRBJ2-7, is GAGVSQSPRYKVAKRGQDVALRCDPISGHVSLFWYQQALGQGPEFLTYFQNEAQLDKSGLPSDRFFAERPEGSVSTLKIQRTQQEDSAVYLCASSLVLGTVYEQYFGPGTRLTVT.